Listed below are T cell receptor beta chains from one sample, sequenced in a study of blood T cells in healthy people across ages. TCRdb used MiXCR to reprocess the 5' RACE reads, holding one entry per CDR3 protein. The profile shows around 1.1 million distinct CDR3 sequences, roughly two fifths of them singletons. The sequencing input was blood. All receptors derive from a man younger than 35 in good health. CDR3s include the opening cysteine and the closing phenylalanine or tryptophan. D genes are given only for firm matches. A clone size is listed for some rows: how often the clone was seen (once, few, many), or a class if it is expanded.

J gene | D gene | V gene | clone size | CDR3 DNA | CDR3 protein
TRBJ2-7 | TRBD1 | TRBV5-1 | many | TGCGCCAGCAGCTTGTTCAGCGGACAGGGTGTAAAGGAGCAGTACTTC | CASSLFSGQGVKEQYF
TRBJ1-2 | NA | TRBV6-5 | NA | TGTGCCAGCAGTGACCGGGGAGTTGGAGGCTACACTTTC | CASSDRGVGGYTF
TRBJ1-2 | NA | TRBV12-3/TRBV12-4 | NA | TGTGCCAGCGCACGCACTAGCTATGGCTACACCTTC | CASARTSYGYTF
TRBJ1-4 | TRBD1 | TRBV27 | few | TGTGCCAGCAGTTTAACAGGGGAGATCTTCGGGCTGTTTTTT | CASSLTGEIFGLFF
TRBJ1-1 | TRBD1 | TRBV7-8 | few | TGTGCCAGCAGCTTGGGACAGGTAATGAACACTGAAGCTTTCTTT | CASSLGQVMNTEAFF
TRBJ1-2 | TRBD1 | TRBV5-1 | NA | TGCGCCAGCAGCACCGCCTCTTCAGGGGGCGCCTCCCCTGGCTACACCTTC | CASSTASSGGASPGYTF
TRBJ2-3 | NA | TRBV29-1 | few | TGCAGCGTTATCGGCACAGATACGCAGTATTTT | CSVIGTDTQYF
TRBJ1-2 | NA | TRBV18 | few | TGTGCCAGCTCACCAACTAGTCGGGCGGAGGGGAGCTACACCTTC | CASSPTSRAEGSYTF
TRBJ1-2 | NA | TRBV6-5 | many | TGTGCCAGCAGTTGGGACGGGGGAAACTATGGCTACACCTTC | CASSWDGGNYGYTF
TRBJ2-1 | NA | TRBV27 | few | TGTGCCAGCAGTCCACATGAGACACCCCCCTACAATGAGCAGTTCTTC | CASSPHETPPYNEQFF
TRBJ1-2 | NA | TRBV29-1 | many | TGCAGCGTTGAGAACACAGACTATGGCTACACCTTC | CSVENTDYGYTF
TRBJ2-7 | TRBD1 | TRBV18 | NA | TGTGCCAGCTCACCCCCGTCCGGGACAGGGACCTACGAGCAGTACTTC | CASSPPSGTGTYEQYF
TRBJ2-7 | NA | TRBV27 | NA | TGTGCCAGCAGTCACCAGGCTAGCTCCTACGAGCAGTACTTC | CASSHQASSYEQYF
TRBJ2-1 | TRBD1 | TRBV5-1 | few | TGCGCCAGCAGCTCAACAGGGGGTTCTGTGGATGAGCAGTTCTTC | CASSSTGGSVDEQFF
TRBJ2-7 | NA | TRBV3-1 | few | TGTGCCAGCAGCCAAGGGAGTAGGGAAGAGCAGTACTTC | CASSQGSREEQYF
TRBJ1-1 | NA | TRBV27 | NA | TGTGCCAGCAGTCCCCTCCTAGAACGGACTGAAGCTTTCTTT | CASSPLLERTEAFF
TRBJ1-1 | TRBD1 | TRBV13 | few | TGTGCCAGCAGCGCCTGGACAGGGAAGGCTGAAGCTTTCTTT | CASSAWTGKAEAFF
TRBJ2-5 | TRBD1 | TRBV7-9 | NA | TGTGCCAGCAGCCTCAAGACAGGGGCTGTGATACAAGAGACCCAGTACTTC | CASSLKTGAVIQETQYF
TRBJ2-1 | NA | TRBV6-5 | NA | TGTGCCAGCAGTCGGCGACAGCCCCTAGGCAATGAGCAGTTCTTC | CASSRRQPLGNEQFF
TRBJ1-2 | NA | TRBV12-3/TRBV12-4 | NA | TGTGCCAGCCGATCTTCTTCCGGTGAATCTTCTAACTATGGCTACACCTTC | CASRSSSGESSNYGYTF
TRBJ2-5 | NA | TRBV9 | NA | TGTGCCAGCAGCTCCTATGGCGGAGAGACCCAGTACTTC | CASSSYGGETQYF
TRBJ1-2 | NA | TRBV13 | NA | TGTGCCAGCAGCTTAAGCTCACGGGGCTACACCTTC | CASSLSSRGYTF
TRBJ1-5 | NA | TRBV20-1 | NA | TGCAGTGCCTACTTAAGGAGCAATCAGCCCCAGCATTTT | CSAYLRSNQPQHF
TRBJ2-2 | NA | TRBV7-8 | once | TGTGCCAGCAGCTTAGATCGTGGTACGGGGTACACCGGGGAGCTGTTTTTT | CASSLDRGTGYTGELFF
TRBJ1-4 | NA | TRBV2 | NA | TGTGCCAGCAGGAGGGGTGACGCAACTGATGAAAAACTGTTTTTT | CASRRGDATDEKLFF
TRBJ2-2 | NA | TRBV6-6 | NA | TGTGCCAGCAGTTACCTATCAGGAGGGGACACCGGGGAGCTGTTTTTT | CASSYLSGGDTGELFF
TRBJ1-2 | TRBD1 | TRBV7-2 | few | TGTGCCAGCAGCACCGGGACAGGGGACCTCTATGGCTACACCTTC | CASSTGTGDLYGYTF
TRBJ2-3 | NA | TRBV24-1 | NA | TGTGCCACCAGTGATCCTCAGGGGACCTCCACAGATACGCAGTATTTT | CATSDPQGTSTDTQYF
TRBJ2-1 | NA | TRBV6-5 | few | TGTGCCAGCGGGACTGCTTGGAATGAGCAGTTCTTC | CASGTAWNEQFF
TRBJ1-2 | NA | TRBV6-2/TRBV6-3 | NA | TGTGCCAGCAGTGGCAGCGATGGCCACACCTTC | CASSGSDGHTF
TRBJ2-3 | NA | TRBV29-1 | many | TGCAGCGTTGGGACGCGATTGAGCACAGATACGCAGTATTTT | CSVGTRLSTDTQYF
TRBJ2-5 | TRBD1 | TRBV6-5 | few | TGTGCCAGCAGTTACCCTTCCGACAGGGGCCAAGAGACCCAGTACTTC | CASSYPSDRGQETQYF
TRBJ2-5 | NA | TRBV2 | NA | TGTGCCAGCAGTGAAGAGGGGACCCTTTGGTTCCAAGAGACCCAGTACTTC | CASSEEGTLWFQETQYF
TRBJ2-5 | NA | TRBV5-1 | few | TGCGCCAGCGGGGGTGGGGACACCGAAAACAATGAGCAGTACTTC | CASGGGDTENNEQYF
TRBJ2-1 | NA | TRBV27 | NA | TGTGCCAGCAGAACGCGTGGCAGGGTAGAAAATGAGCAGTTCTTC | CASRTRGRVENEQFF
TRBJ1-5 | NA | TRBV6-1 | NA | TGTGCCAGCAGTGTGGACAGATATAGCAATCAGCCCCAGCATTTT | CASSVDRYSNQPQHF
TRBJ2-2 | NA | TRBV12-3/TRBV12-4 | many | TGTGCCAGCAGTTTGACTAGCACCGGGGAGCTGTTTTTT | CASSLTSTGELFF
TRBJ2-2 | TRBD2 | TRBV7-3 | NA | TGTGCCAGCAGCTTTGACGCGGGGGGGAACACCGGGGAGCTGTTTTTT | CASSFDAGGNTGELFF
TRBJ2-3 | NA | TRBV30 | NA | TGTGCCTGGAGAAGGTCAGCCACAGATACGCAGTATTTT | CAWRRSATDTQYF
TRBJ2-5 | NA | TRBV4-3 | NA | TGCGCCAGCAGCCAAGCACAGGGATCGACCCAAGAGACCCAGTACTTC | CASSQAQGSTQETQYF
TRBJ2-3 | TRBD1 | TRBV20-1 | few | TGCAGTGCTAGAGGGAAGACAGGGGCTCTAACAGATACGCAGTATTTT | CSARGKTGALTDTQYF
TRBJ1-2 | NA | TRBV29-1 | NA | TGCAGCGTTGATCGGGACCGTTACTATGGCTACACCTTC | CSVDRDRYYGYTF
TRBJ1-1 | NA | TRBV28 | few | TGTGCCAGCAGTACAGGGTGGCGGCCTGAAGCTTTCTTT | CASSTGWRPEAFF
TRBJ1-4 | NA | TRBV10-3 | few | TGTGCCATCAGAACAGGGCTTAATGAAAAACTGTTTTTT | CAIRTGLNEKLFF
TRBJ1-1 | NA | TRBV6-1 | NA | TGTGCCAGCAGGGCAAGAATGAACACTGAAGCTTTCTTT | CASRARMNTEAFF
TRBJ2-7 | NA | TRBV13 | NA | TGTGCCAGCAGTGCGGGACAAATGCTGTACGAGCAGTACTTC | CASSAGQMLYEQYF
TRBJ1-5 | TRBD1 | TRBV10-3 | NA | TGTGCCATCAGTGGGGACAGGGGCGAGAATCAGCCCCGGCATTTT | CAISGDRGENQPRHF
TRBJ2-2 | TRBD1 | TRBV9 | NA | TGTGCCAGCAGTTATACAGGGGGTCGGAACACCGGGGAGCTGTTTTTT | CASSYTGGRNTGELFF
TRBJ1-1 | NA | TRBV7-2 | few | TGTGCCAGCAGCTCGCTGTTGGGGGGGTCTATGAACACTGAAGCTTTCTTT | CASSSLLGGSMNTEAFF
TRBJ2-3 | NA | TRBV28 | once | TGTGCCAGCAGTTTACCGCGGAGTGGGGTCCCCGGAGCGCAGTATTTT | CASSLPRSGVPGAQYF
TRBJ1-1 | NA | TRBV4-1 | NA | TGCGCCAGCAGCAAAATGGACTGGGACACTGAAGCTTTCTTT | CASSKMDWDTEAFF
TRBJ2-5 | NA | TRBV2 | NA | TGTGCCAGCATGCGCAGGGAGACCCAGTACTTC | CASMRRETQYF
TRBJ2-1 | NA | TRBV20-1 | few | TGCAGTGCTAGAGATCTGGTTGGCACCGAGGGGTACAATGAGCAGTTCTTC | CSARDLVGTEGYNEQFF
TRBJ2-3 | NA | TRBV6-1 | NA | TGTGCCAGCAGTTTGGAGATCGGGACAGATACGCAGTATTTT | CASSLEIGTDTQYF